The T cell receptor (beta chain) under discussion was sequenced for a study of early T cells in non-severe SARS-CoV-2 infection. TCRdb used MiXCR to reprocess the 5' RACE reads, holding one entry per CDR3 protein. The top ten clones hold approximately 5.3% of a sample with tens of thousands of distinct CDR3 sequences, 9.4% of them seen once. This clonotype was counted between two and nine times. The CDR3 extends over 17 amino acids. V lost 1 base and J lost 0, with 12 bases in between. Germline CDR1 and CDR2: SEHNR and FQNEAQ (reference sequence). The clonotype originates from an adult who was a healthcare worker with PCR-confirmed SARS-CoV-2 infection or an uninfected control (not recorded which). This specimen consisted of whole blood, obtained at baseline. The chain is built from TRBV7-9 and TRBJ1-4, with a tentative D call TRBD1 (5 bases). This CDR3 is CASSLDVGLATNEKLFF. CDR3 DNA: TGTGCCAGCAGCTTAGACGTGGGACTGGCAACTAATGAAAAACTGTTTTTT.